This T cell receptor beta chain is drawn from a study of blood T cell repertoires in COVID-19. Study-wide context: Collection of acute and convalescent COVID-19 samples took place in the United States, Italy and Spain. In each case, the material was cDNA or gDNA derived from T cells, B-cell-depleted T cells, or PBMCs.

In the original workflow: Estimated nucleated cell counts came from reference gene primer amplification. Sequencing used immunoSEQ multiplex PCR; TCRdb keeps in-frame clones, though not all of them. From that table come the V and J calls and clone size; the DNA was used to work out D and trimming. Of about 210,000 clones in the sample, about nine tenths were seen once. The V gene's germline CDR1 is SGHRS and CDR2 YFSETQ. This CDR3 is built from 15 residues. Losses at the gene ends were 0 bases for V and 4 bases for J; bases not matched to a gene: 5. Material for sequencing was peripheral blood. This sequence originates from a woman in her 40s with acute or convalescent COVID-19. The chain combines TRBV5-1 with TRBJ1-1; 8 bases match TRBD1. The CDR3 reads CASSLALGQGTEAFF. CDR3 in DNA: TGCGCCAGCAGCTTGGCTTTAGGACAGGGCACTGAAGCTTTCTTT.